This T cell receptor (beta chain) is drawn from a study of cytomegalovirus exposure and HLA in healthy donors. Germline loops: CDR1 SGHRS, CDR2 YFSETQ. The CDR3 spans 14 residues. Losses at the gene ends were 4 bases for V and 1 base for J; bases not matched to a gene: 1. Amplification used 60 Vbeta primers and 13 Jbeta primers. Authors' analysis steps: Around 11 million shared chains were among the roughly 80 million unique TCR beta chains that a later analysis counted. Method: immunoSEQ multiplex PCR; TCRdb's copy keeps in-frame clones and lacks some. V and J calls and clone size are those listed in that table; D and trimming were worked out from the DNA. This table has approximately 40,000 clones, approximately 71% appearing once. The study's findings and limits: Later on, analysis showed that most CMV-associated TCR beta chains appeared to be HLA-restricted.

Turning to this clone: The antigen is undetermined.

The sequencing input was PBMCs. The TCR originated in a man aged 45-60 years in good health and CMV-seropositive. V usage is TRBV5-1 and J usage is TRBJ2-3, with TRBD2 identical over 9 bases. The CDR3, as DNA: TGCGCCAGCAGCCCTAGCGGGGGCACAGATACGCAGTATTTT. As protein: CASSPSGGTDTQYF.